The clone carrying this T cell receptor (beta chain) was detected a few times. Its antigen is as yet unknown. The data were obtained in a study of response to subunit inactivated influenza vaccine. Findings and limits, study-wide: Authors suggested seasonal influenza vaccinations each recruit few new T cells.

TCRdb re-called the RT-PCR reads with MiXCR, one entry per CDR3 protein. The repertoire has roughly 650,000 distinct CDR3 sequences, 15% to 19% of them found once; the top ten carry roughly 10%. CDR3 length equals 14 residues. CDR1 is DFQATT and CDR2 is SNEGSKA in the germline V gene (reference sequence). V lost 2 bases, J lost 9 bases, and 9 bases stayed unmatched. The chain links TRBV20-1 to TRBJ2-1, with 8 bases that match TRBD2. The TCR was taken from a man in his forties or fifties who received an inactivated influenza vaccine. Sequences were derived from PBMCs from blood, sampled 11 to 12 days after vaccination. Here the CDR3 reads CSARIQRERSEQFF. CDR3 bases: TGCAGTGCTAGAATCCAGCGGGAGAGGAGTGAGCAGTTCTTC.